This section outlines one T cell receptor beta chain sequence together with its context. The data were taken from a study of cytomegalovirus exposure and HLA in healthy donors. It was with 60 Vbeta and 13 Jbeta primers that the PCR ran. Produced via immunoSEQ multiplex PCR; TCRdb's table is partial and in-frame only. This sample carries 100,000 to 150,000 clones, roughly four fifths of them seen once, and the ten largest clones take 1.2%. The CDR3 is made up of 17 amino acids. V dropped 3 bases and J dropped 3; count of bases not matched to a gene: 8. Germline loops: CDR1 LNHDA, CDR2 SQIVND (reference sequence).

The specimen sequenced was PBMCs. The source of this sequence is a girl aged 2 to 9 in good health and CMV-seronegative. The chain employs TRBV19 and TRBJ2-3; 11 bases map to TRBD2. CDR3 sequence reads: CASSIRNSGRATDTQYF. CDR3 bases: TGTGCCAGTAGTATCCGGAATAGCGGGAGGGCAACAGATACGCAGTATTTT.